A selection of T cell receptor beta chains follows, all from one sample in a study of blood T cell repertoires in COVID-19. Using immunoSEQ multiplex PCR, the repertoire was profiled, and TCRdb retains in-frame clones only, with some absent. The table shows 270,000 or so clones, with 82% occurring only once. Sequenced material: peripheral blood. Source of these receptors: a woman aged 18-29 years with acute or convalescent COVID-19. Each CDR3 is given with its conserved first and last residue. Each record gives: D gene, clone size, V gene, J gene, CDR3 protein, CDR3 DNA. The D gene is left open where the match is weak. Rows may omit the clone size; those that give it use once, few, many or a size class.

D gene: -; clone size: -; V gene: TRBV30; J gene: TRBJ2-1; CDR3 protein: CAWSVGGGPAHEQFF; CDR3 DNA: TGTGCCTGGAGTGTAGGGGGAGGGCCCGCACATGAGCAGTTCTTC
D gene: TRBD1; clone size: -; V gene: TRBV6-5; J gene: TRBJ2-1; CDR3 protein: CASSYGTVGEQFF; CDR3 DNA: TGTGCCAGCAGTTACGGGACAGTTGGCGAGCAGTTCTTC
D gene: TRBD2; clone size: -; V gene: TRBV24-1; J gene: TRBJ2-1; CDR3 protein: CATSETSGRVIEQFF; CDR3 DNA: TGTGCCACCAGTGAAACTAGCGGGAGAGTTATTGAGCAGTTCTTC
D gene: -; clone size: -; V gene: TRBV19; J gene: TRBJ2-3; CDR3 protein: CASSSKGVIDTQYF; CDR3 DNA: TGTGCCAGTAGTTCCAAAGGGGTAATAGATACGCAGTATTTT
D gene: -; clone size: -; V gene: TRBV16; J gene: TRBJ2-7; CDR3 protein: CASSQRQLSDEQYF; CDR3 DNA: TGTGCCAGCAGCCAACGACAGTTGAGCGACGAGCAGTACTTC
D gene: TRBD1; clone size: -; V gene: TRBV19; J gene: TRBJ1-1; CDR3 protein: CASSPQGAGTEAFF; CDR3 DNA: TGTGCCAGTAGTCCCCAGGGGGCAGGCACTGAAGCTTTCTTT
D gene: TRBD1; clone size: -; V gene: TRBV5-3; J gene: TRBJ1-5; CDR3 protein: CARSLGGQGCNQPQHF; CDR3 DNA: TGTGCCAGAAGCTTGGGGGGACAGGGATGCAATCAGCCCCAGCATTTT
D gene: TRBD2; clone size: many; V gene: TRBV24-1; J gene: TRBJ2-1; CDR3 protein: CATSDFSGRTQFF; CDR3 DNA: TGTGCCACCAGTGATTTTAGCGGGAGAACGCAGTTCTTC
D gene: -; clone size: -; V gene: TRBV7-2; J gene: TRBJ2-1; CDR3 protein: CASSPTSSNEQFF; CDR3 DNA: TGTGCCAGCAGCCCGACTAGTTCTAATGAGCAGTTCTTC
D gene: TRBD1; clone size: -; V gene: TRBV10-3; J gene: TRBJ1-5; CDR3 protein: CAISEGTGRKGNQPQHF; CDR3 DNA: TGTGCCATCAGTGAAGGGACAGGGAGAAAGGGCAATCAGCCCCAGCATTTT
D gene: TRBD1; clone size: few; V gene: TRBV9; J gene: TRBJ1-4; CDR3 protein: CASSLRDRVLGAEKLFF; CDR3 DNA: TGTGCCAGCAGCCTCCGGGACAGGGTACTTGGAGCGGAAAAACTGTTTTTT
D gene: TRBD2; clone size: -; V gene: TRBV4-3; J gene: TRBJ2-7; CDR3 protein: CASSQGGLAEYEQYF; CDR3 DNA: TGCGCCAGCAGCCAAGGGGGACTAGCAGAGTACGAGCAGTACTTC
D gene: -; clone size: -; V gene: TRBV5-4; J gene: TRBJ2-7; CDR3 protein: CASSFTGTGSYEQYF; CDR3 DNA: TGTGCCAGCAGCTTCACCGGGACTGGGTCCTACGAGCAGTACTTC
D gene: TRBD2; clone size: -; V gene: TRBV29-1; J gene: TRBJ2-1; CDR3 protein: CSVAVLRGRAGNEQFF; CDR3 DNA: TGCAGCGTTGCTGTCCTTCGGGGGAGGGCCGGGAATGAGCAGTTCTTC
D gene: TRBD1; clone size: -; V gene: TRBV19; J gene: TRBJ1-2; CDR3 protein: CASSTIISQGAIHGYTF; CDR3 DNA: TGTGCCAGTAGTACAATAATATCACAGGGGGCGATCCATGGCTACACCTTC
D gene: -; clone size: once; V gene: TRBV10-3; J gene: TRBJ2-2; CDR3 protein: CAISDPGAANTGELFF; CDR3 DNA: TGTGCCATCAGTGACCCAGGGGCGGCAAACACCGGGGAGCTGTTTTTT
D gene: -; clone size: -; V gene: TRBV4-1; J gene: TRBJ2-3; CDR3 protein: CASSQAATHLSTDTQYF; CDR3 DNA: TGCGCCAGCAGCCAAGCCGCGACACATCTTAGCACAGATACGCAGTATTTT
D gene: -; clone size: -; V gene: TRBV27; J gene: TRBJ1-5; CDR3 protein: CASSSRVGQPQHF; CDR3 DNA: TGTGCCAGCAGTTCGAGGGTCGGCCAGCCCCAGCATTTT
D gene: -; clone size: -; V gene: TRBV6-2/TRBV6-3; J gene: TRBJ1-2; CDR3 protein: CASSYGQAPGGYTF; CDR3 DNA: TGTGCCAGCAGTTACGGGCAGGCCCCCGGTGGCTACACCTTC
D gene: TRBD1; clone size: -; V gene: TRBV27; J gene: TRBJ1-4; CDR3 protein: CASSEDRDNEKLFF; CDR3 DNA: TGTGCCAGCAGCGAGGACAGGGACAATGAAAAACTGTTTTTT
D gene: -; clone size: -; V gene: TRBV5-6; J gene: TRBJ2-1; CDR3 protein: CASSLEAGGYNEQFF; CDR3 DNA: TGTGCCAGCAGCTTGGAAGCAGGGGGGTACAATGAGCAGTTCTTC
D gene: TRBD2; clone size: once; V gene: TRBV7-2; J gene: TRBJ2-1; CDR3 protein: CASSSGLASYNEQFF; CDR3 DNA: TGTGCCAGCAGCTCGGGACTAGCGAGTTACAATGAGCAGTTCTTC
D gene: TRBD1; clone size: -; V gene: TRBV7-2; J gene: TRBJ2-5; CDR3 protein: CASRSQGAGETQYF; CDR3 DNA: TGTGCCAGCAGGAGTCAGGGGGCTGGTGAGACCCAGTACTTC
D gene: TRBD1; clone size: -; V gene: TRBV4-2; J gene: TRBJ1-1; CDR3 protein: CASSRGDTGVNTEAFF; CDR3 DNA: TGTGCCAGCAGCCGGGGCGACACAGGGGTGAACACTGAAGCTTTCTTT
D gene: -; clone size: -; V gene: TRBV7-2; J gene: TRBJ2-7; CDR3 protein: CASSPPPGVYEQYF; CDR3 DNA: TGTGCCAGCAGCCCCCCTCCGGGAGTGTACGAGCAGTACTTC
D gene: -; clone size: -; V gene: TRBV7-2; J gene: TRBJ2-7; CDR3 protein: CASSLFPGTAYEQYF; CDR3 DNA: TGTGCCAGCAGCTTATTTCCGGGAACAGCCTACGAGCAGTACTTC
D gene: -; clone size: -; V gene: TRBV7-9; J gene: TRBJ2-6; CDR3 protein: CASLHWSPRGANVLTF; CDR3 DNA: TGTGCCAGCCTCCATTGGTCACCCAGAGGGGCCAACGTCCTGACTTTC
D gene: -; clone size: -; V gene: TRBV7-2; J gene: TRBJ2-7; CDR3 protein: CASSLQGHYEQYF; CDR3 DNA: TGTGCCAGCAGCTTACAGGGCCACTACGAGCAGTACTTC
D gene: -; clone size: -; V gene: TRBV28; J gene: TRBJ1-5; CDR3 protein: CASSFNGGGHLGQPQHF; CDR3 DNA: TGTGCCAGCAGTTTCAACGGCGGGGGGCATTTAGGGCAGCCCCAGCATTTT
D gene: -; clone size: few; V gene: TRBV6-4; J gene: TRBJ2-5; CDR3 protein: CASKPRAGPQETQYF; CDR3 DNA: TGTGCCAGCAAACCCCGGGCAGGGCCTCAAGAGACCCAGTACTTC
D gene: -; clone size: -; V gene: TRBV9; J gene: TRBJ2-7; CDR3 protein: CASSVEGTPGYEQYF; CDR3 DNA: TGTGCCAGCAGCGTAGAAGGGACACCGGGTTACGAGCAGTACTTC
D gene: TRBD1; clone size: -; V gene: TRBV14; J gene: TRBJ2-5; CDR3 protein: CASSQDPGQGKETQYF; CDR3 DNA: TGTGCCAGCAGCCAAGACCCGGGACAGGGGAAAGAGACCCAGTACTTC
D gene: -; clone size: -; V gene: TRBV4-3; J gene: TRBJ1-1; CDR3 protein: CASSQDGMRDLAFF; CDR3 DNA: TGCGCCAGCAGCCAAGATGGGATGAGGGATCTAGCTTTCTTT
D gene: TRBD1; clone size: -; V gene: TRBV6-1; J gene: TRBJ2-1; CDR3 protein: CASSETGGLNNEQFF; CDR3 DNA: TGTGCCAGCAGTGAAACAGGGGGCCTTAACAATGAGCAGTTCTTC
D gene: -; clone size: -; V gene: TRBV4-3; J gene: TRBJ1-4; CDR3 protein: CASSQVDRKNEKLFF; CDR3 DNA: TGCGCCAGCAGCCAAGTCGACAGGAAGAATGAAAAACTGTTTTTT
D gene: TRBD1; clone size: -; V gene: TRBV28; J gene: TRBJ1-1; CDR3 protein: CASSFRTGWAPDTEAFF; CDR3 DNA: TGTGCCAGCAGTTTTCGGACAGGGTGGGCCCCGGACACTGAAGCTTTCTTT
D gene: TRBD1; clone size: -; V gene: TRBV24-1; J gene: TRBJ2-4; CDR3 protein: CATSDYPGQGRNIQYF; CDR3 DNA: TGTGCCACCAGTGATTACCCGGGACAGGGTCGGAACATTCAGTACTTC
D gene: TRBD2; clone size: -; V gene: TRBV3-1/TRBV3-2; J gene: TRBJ2-7; CDR3 protein: CASSPPGGVYEQYF; CDR3 DNA: TGTGCCAGCAGCCCCCCGGGGGGGGTCTACGAGCAGTACTTC
D gene: TRBD1; clone size: -; V gene: TRBV19; J gene: TRBJ1-2; CDR3 protein: CASSIPGQGPSNYGYTF; CDR3 DNA: TGTGCCAGTAGTATCCCGGGACAGGGTCCCTCTAACTATGGCTACACCTTC
D gene: -; clone size: -; V gene: TRBV7-9; J gene: TRBJ2-3; CDR3 protein: CASSSRVGSSTDTQYF; CDR3 DNA: TGTGCCAGCAGCTCCCGGGTCGGTAGTAGCACAGATACGCAGTATTTT
D gene: -; clone size: -; V gene: TRBV30; J gene: TRBJ1-3; CDR3 protein: CAWRQSGNTIYF; CDR3 DNA: TGTGCCTGGAGGCAGTCTGGAAACACCATATATTTT
D gene: -; clone size: -; V gene: TRBV29-1; J gene: TRBJ1-2; CDR3 protein: CSVEREENYGYTF; CDR3 DNA: TGCAGCGTTGAGAGGGAGGAAAACTATGGCTACACCTTC
D gene: TRBD2; clone size: -; V gene: TRBV27; J gene: TRBJ2-1; CDR3 protein: CASRWGEGNEQFF; CDR3 DNA: TGTGCCAGCAGGTGGGGGGAGGGCAATGAGCAGTTCTTC
D gene: -; clone size: -; V gene: TRBV19; J gene: TRBJ1-5; CDR3 protein: CASSPRDKVGNQPQHF; CDR3 DNA: TGTGCCAGTAGCCCGAGGGACAAAGTGGGCAATCAGCCCCAGCATTTT
D gene: TRBD2; clone size: -; V gene: TRBV6-6; J gene: TRBJ2-1; CDR3 protein: CASSYGLAVSNEQFF; CDR3 DNA: TGTGCCAGCAGTTACGGACTAGCCGTCTCCAATGAGCAGTTCTTC
D gene: -; clone size: -; V gene: TRBV27; J gene: TRBJ2-7; CDR3 protein: CASSITGYSYSYEQYF; CDR3 DNA: TGTGCCAGCAGTATCACAGGCTACTCTTACTCCTACGAGCAGTACTTC